This T cell receptor beta chain was profiled in a study of OX40 agonist ivuxolimab in advanced cancers. Study overall: Every 2 weeks, ivuxolimab was infused into the patients intravenously at between 0.01 and 10 mg/kg. Partial responses were seen in three patients, one with hepatocellular carcinoma and two with cutaneous melanoma.

TCRdb's copy holds only in-frame clones and misses some; the assay was immunoSEQ multiplex PCR. The table shows 66,000 or so clones, with around 90% occurring only once. This CDR3 comprises 14 residues. Between the trimmed V and J ends, which lost 4 bases and 1 base, there was a span of 12 bases. Germline lookup yields CDR1 SGDLS and CDR2 YYNGEE. This specimen was CD4+ or CD8+ T cells sorted from blood, taken in a trial of the OX40 agonist ivuxolimab. The chain has TRBV9 and TRBJ2-7, with D tentatively TRBD1 (5 bases). This receptor was obtained from an adult with an advanced solid tumor such as melanoma, head and neck, liver or kidney cancer. The CDR3 coding sequence is TGTGCCAGCAGCCCCCGGCAGGGATCCTACGAGCAGTACTTC. Translating it yields CASSPRQGSYEQYF. The full variable domain, rest sourced from reference TRBV9 and TRBJ2-7, is DSGVTQTPKHLITATGQRVTLRCSPRSGDLSVYWYQQSLDQGLQFLIQYYNGEERAKGNILERFSAQQFPDLHSELNLSSLELGDSALYFCASSPRQGSYEQYFGPGTRLTVT.